The next 9 T cell receptor beta chains were all read from a single sample in a study of blood T cell repertoires in COVID-19. The assay was immunoSEQ multiplex PCR, and TCRdb's table has in-frame clones only and misses some. Of about 320,000 clones listed, approximately 91% are singletons. The sequenced material came from PBMCs or T cells enriched from blood (not recorded which). These receptors all stem from a woman aged 25-40 years who had been exposed to COVID-19.

The chain uses TRBV5-6 and TRBJ1-2; 7 positions match TRBD1. CDR1 SGHDT and CDR2 YYEEEE come from the germline V gene. Trimming at V came to 6 bases and at J to 1 base, leaving 9 bases not matched to a gene. There are 15 residues in the CDR3. The CDR3 nucleotides read TGTGCCAGCATCACTGCGACAGGGTATAACTATGGCTACACCTTC. This sequence encodes CASITATGYNYGYTF.

The chain combines TRBV9 with TRBJ2-3; 8 bases fit TRBD2. Trimming cost V 6 bases and J 8 bases; bases outside gene matches: 11. Germline lookup yields CDR1 SGDLS and CDR2 YYNGEE. The CDR3 is 14 amino acids. CDR3 residues: CASNQRSGGGTQYF. In DNA, the CDR3 is TGTGCCAGCAACCAGAGAAGCGGGGGAGGTACGCAGTATTTT.

The chain recombines TRBV7-9 with TRBJ1-6, with TRBD1 identical over 9 bases. The CDR3 spans 15 residues. J was trimmed by 9 bases and V by 5 bases; bases with no gene match: 8. Germline lookup yields CDR1 SEHNR and CDR2 FQNEAQ (reference sequence). This CDR3 reads CASSHTGTGISPLHF. The DNA of the CDR3 is TGTGCCAGCAGCCACACCGGGACAGGGATTTCACCCCTCCACTTT.

The rearrangement links TRBV5-1 to TRBJ1-4; possibly TRBD1 for D (5 bases). The CDR3 is 17 amino acids. Trimming took off 0 bases at V and 3 bases at J, with 15 bases between the two ends. Germline CDR1 SGHRS, CDR2 YFSETQ. The CDR3 loop reads CASSLEEAGTANEKLFF. The DNA of the CDR3 is TGCGCCAGCAGCTTGGAAGAAGCGGGGACCGCTAATGAAAAACTGTTTTTT.

The chain recombines TRBV27 with TRBJ2-1; 12 nucleotides align to TRBD2. Trimming cost V 2 bases and J 1 base; bases outside gene matches: 6. In germline, CDR1 is MNHEY, CDR2 SMNVEV (reference sequence). The CDR3 extends over 18 amino acids. Here the CDR3 reads CASSLRLAGGGSYNEQFF. The CDR3 DNA sequence: TGTGCCAGCAGTTTACGCCTAGCGGGGGGGGGTTCCTACAATGAGCAGTTCTTC.

This chain joins TRBV10-1 and TRBJ2-1, with a weak D call TRBD2 (5 bases). The CDR3 sequence is 15 residues long. The germline CDR1 and CDR2 sequences are WNHNN and SYGVQD (reference sequence). V lost 6 bases to trimming and J lost 5 bases, with 17 bases between them. In DNA, the CDR3 is TGCGCCAGCAGAAGGGTAGGTGGAGGTAACAATGAGCAGTTCTTC. This gives the protein CASRRVGGGNNEQFF.

CDR3 region: CAWRGQGWTEAFF. The CDR3 region has the DNA TGTGCCTGGAGAGGGCAGGGTTGGACTGAAGCTTTCTTT. This sequence joins TRBV30 and TRBJ1-1, with D perhaps TRBD1 (5 bases). The V gene's germline CDR1 is GTSNPN and CDR2 SVGIG (reference sequence). The CDR3 has 13 residues. Trimming removed 3 bases at V and 5 bases at J, with 13 bases between.

V gene TRBV5-1 combines with J gene TRBJ1-6, with 8 bases that match TRBD1. J was trimmed by 4 bases and V by 3 bases; bases with no gene match: 6. The CDR3 runs to 16 residues. Germline CDR1 reads SGHRS; CDR2 reads YFSETQ. CDR3 in amino acids: CASSSGQGVYNSPLHF. CDR3 in DNA: TGCGCCAGCAGCTCCGGACAGGGAGTTTATAATTCACCCCTCCACTTT.

CDR3: CASSQVTGKNEQYF. The CDR3 nucleotides read TGCGCCAGCAGCCAAGTGACAGGGAAAAACGAGCAGTACTTC. The chain recombines TRBV4-1 with TRBJ2-7; 7 bases align to TRBD1. CDR1 is MGHRA, CDR2 YSYEKL, per germline. The CDR3 length is 14 residues. V shed 1 base, J shed 5 bases, and the junction held 5 bases outside the gene matches.